This TCR beta chain was identified during a study of shared clonotypes between healthy human individuals. Clones were sequenced by immunoSEQ multiplex PCR, and TCRdb holds only the in-frame ones, with some missing. The sample records 2 million or so clones, about 95% being singletons. Regarding the study as a whole: Larger estimated richness was generally seen in naive subsets than in memory subsets. Clonotype sharing across several donors was observed for around 4.8% of naive CD4 clonotypes.

Germline-derived CDR1 and CDR2 are SGHVS and FQNEAQ. The CDR3 contains 16 residues. The V and J ends lost 5 bases and 3 bases respectively, with 17 bases between them. Worth noting for this clone: Antigen specificity is unknown.

Sequencing was carried out using naive CD4+ T cells sorted from blood. Noted subset: CD45RA+ positively selected. This sequence joins TRBV7-8 and TRBJ1-5; D gene uncertain. This receptor was taken from a man between 18 and 29 years old in good health. The CDR3 spells CASSHFKLPLNQPQHF. Here the CDR3 DNA reads TGTGCCAGCAGCCATTTTAAACTCCCGCTCAATCAGCCCCAGCATTTT.